The 9 T cell receptor beta chains reported below all come from one sample, sequenced in a study of T cell clonality in common variable immunodeficiency. Only in-frame clones appear in the TCRdb table, and some are missing; sequencing was by immunoSEQ multiplex PCR. The sample is made up of 45,000 to 55,000 clones, none counted only once. Material: peripheral blood mononuclear cells. These receptors originate from a person between 18 and 75 years old in good health.

Regarding this clone: The CDR3 goes on 3 residues after the read ends, and that part is filled in from the germline J gene. This sequence joins TRBV2 and TRBJ2-5; D not certain. With 3 bases removed from V and 4 bases from J, the gap between germline ends came to 12 bases. Germline CDR1 and CDR2: SNHLY and FYNNEI. The CDR3 runs to 14 residues. The CDR3 region is CASSERIVAETQYF. The sequenced CDR3 bases are TGTGCCAGCAGTGAGCGGATAGTGGCAGAGACC.

This clone was seen at least ten times. Read coverage stops 3 residues before the CDR3 terminus; the germline J gene supplies the remainder. The chain couples TRBV5-6 to TRBJ2-1; the match to TRBD2 covers 9 bases. V gave up 4 bases and J gave up 0 bases; unmatched junction bases: 2. Germline V gene data show CDR1 as SGHDT and CDR2 as YYEEEE. The CDR3 is 15 residues long. The covered CDR3 bases are TGTGCCAGCAGCATTAGCGGGAGCTCCTACAATGAG. Translated: CASSISGSSYNE. The complete CDR3 reads CASSISGSSYNEQFF.

This clone occurred many times. The read halts 3 residues ahead of the CDR3 end, with the missing end drawn from the germline J gene. The chain links TRBV15 to TRBJ2-7; a weak D match, TRBD2 (7 bases). Germline lookup yields CDR1 LNHNV and CDR2 YYDKDF (reference sequence). The CDR3 has 15 residues. V was shortened by 0 bases and J by 0 bases, with 9 bases between the two germline ends. Here the CDR3 reads CATSREGGASYEQYF. The sequenced part of the CDR3 DNA is TGTGCCACCAGCAGAGAGGGGGGGGCCTCCTACGAG. The complete variable domain, with remaining parts taken from reference TRBV15 and TRBJ2-7, reads DAMVIQNPRYQVTQFGKPVTLSCSQTLNHNVMYWYQQKSSQAPKLLFHYYDKDFNNEADTPDNFQSRRPNTSFCFLDIRSPGLGDTAMYLCATSREGGASYEQYFGPGTRLTVT.

This clone was recorded many times. The sequenced part of the CDR3 DNA is TGCAGTGCTAGGTTGACAGGGGGATATGGCAATCAGCCC. Its translation: CSARLTGGYGNQP. The entire CDR3 protein is CSARLTGGYGNQPQHF. V usage is TRBV20-1 and J usage is TRBJ1-5, with TRBD1 identical over 9 bases. The CDR3 extends 3 residues past the end of the read, so its final part is completed from the germline J gene. The CDR3 has 16 amino acids. V gave up 3 bases and J gave up 2 bases; unmatched junction bases: 8. The germline V gene has CDR1 DFQATT and CDR2 SNEGSKA (reference sequence).

The sample holds a few counts of this clone. The read terminates 3 residues ahead of where the CDR3 ends, so the germline J gene completes it. The chain has TRBV11-2 and TRBJ2-1; 8 nucleotides agree with TRBD2. Trimming cost V 6 bases and J 2 bases; bases outside gene matches: 6. This CDR3 comprises 15 residues. The germline CDR1 and CDR2 sequences are SGHAT and FQNNGV. The CDR3 spells CASRQIAGPYNEQFF. The sequenced CDR3 bases are TGTGCCAGCAGACAAATAGCGGGACCCTACAATGAG. Using reference TRBV11-2 and TRBJ2-1 for the parts outside the CDR3, the full variable domain is EAGVAQSPRYKIIEKRQSVAFWCNPISGHATLYWYQQILGQGPKLLIQFQNNGVVDDSQLPKDRFSAERLKGVDSTLKIQPAKLEDSAVYLCASRQIAGPYNEQFFGPGTRLTVL.

This clone has ten or more counts. The CDR3 end is not reached by the read, which stops 3 residues before it; the germline J gene fills it in. The chain combines TRBV20-1 with TRBJ2-7, with 12 bases that match TRBD1. V dropped 8 bases and J dropped 5; count of bases not matched to a gene: 16. The CDR3 length is 16 residues. Germline V lookup: CDR1 DFQATT, CDR2 SNEGSKA (reference sequence). Incomplete CDR3 DNA: TGCAGTTGGATTGGGACAGGGGGCGCACGGGCGGACGAG. As protein: CSWIGTGGARADE. Given in full, the CDR3 is CSWIGTGGARADEQYF.

The sample holds many counts of this clone. The covered CDR3 bases are TGTGCCAGCAGTTTACAGCGGGAGACC. Amino acid sequence: CASSLQRET. The CDR3, in full, reads CASSLQRETQYF. This sequence joins TRBV12-3 or TRBV12-4 and TRBJ2-5; D possibly corresponds to TRBD2 (5 bases). Read coverage stops 3 residues before the CDR3 terminus; the germline J gene supplies the remainder. Trimming removed 2 bases at V and 5 bases at J, with 6 bases between. The CDR3 spans 12 residues.

This clone appeared many times. With the read ending 3 residues before the CDR3 end, the germline J gene is used to fill in that end. V and J are TRBV5-1 and TRBJ1-1, with D possibly being TRBD1 (6 bases). Trimming pared 4 bases from V and 1 base from J, leaving 14 bases between. The CDR3 is 15 amino acids. Germline loops: CDR1 SGHRS, CDR2 YFSETQ. This CDR3 is CASSPGQLSNTEAFF. CDR3 DNA, as far as it was read: TGCGCCAGCAGCCCCGGACAGCTATCGAACACTGAA.

This clone came up many times. The read halts 3 residues ahead of the CDR3 end, with the missing end drawn from the germline J gene. The chain employs TRBV6-2 or TRBV6-3 and TRBJ2-3; 10 bases fit TRBD2. From germline, CDR1 is MNHEY and CDR2 SVGEGT. The CDR3 is made up of 17 amino acids. Trimming at V came to 7 bases and at J to 4 bases, leaving 14 bases not matched to a gene. This chain's CDR3 is CASTNIPASGRPDTQYF. The DNA read from the CDR3 is TGTGCCAGCACCAATATACCCGCTAGCGGGAGACCAGATACG.